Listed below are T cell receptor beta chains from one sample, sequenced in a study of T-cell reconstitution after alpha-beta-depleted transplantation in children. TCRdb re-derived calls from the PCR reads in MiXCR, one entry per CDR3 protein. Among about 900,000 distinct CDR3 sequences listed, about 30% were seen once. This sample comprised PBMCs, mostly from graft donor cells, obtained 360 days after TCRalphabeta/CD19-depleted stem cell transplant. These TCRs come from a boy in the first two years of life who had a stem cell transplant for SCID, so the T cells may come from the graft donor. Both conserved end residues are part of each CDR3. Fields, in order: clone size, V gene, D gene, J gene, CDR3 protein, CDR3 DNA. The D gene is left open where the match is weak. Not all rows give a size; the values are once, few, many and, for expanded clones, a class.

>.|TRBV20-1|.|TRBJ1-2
CSATGRPIYGYTF
TGCAGTGCTACGGGACGTCCGATCTATGGCTACACCTTC
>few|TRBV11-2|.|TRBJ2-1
CASSLDPGTYNEQFF
TGTGCCAGCAGCCTCGACCCCGGGACTTACAATGAGCAGTTCTTC
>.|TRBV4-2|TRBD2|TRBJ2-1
CASSQDSGGAREQFF
TGTGCCAGCAGCCAAGATAGCGGGGGGGCTCGTGAGCAGTTCTTC
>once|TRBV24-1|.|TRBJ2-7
CATSAPDSYEQYF
TGTGCCACCAGTGCCCCGGACAGTTACGAGCAGTACTTC
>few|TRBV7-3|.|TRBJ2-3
CASSRTGFTTDTQYF
TGTGCCAGCAGCCGAACCGGGTTCACTACAGATACGCAGTATTTT
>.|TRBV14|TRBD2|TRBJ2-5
CASSPLGLADRYQETQYF
TGTGCCAGCAGCCCGCTCGGACTAGCGGATCGGTACCAAGAGACCCAGTACTTC
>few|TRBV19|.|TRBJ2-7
CATSSGAVEGYEQYF
TGTGCCACTTCCTCCGGGGCCGTGGAGGGCTACGAGCAGTACTTC
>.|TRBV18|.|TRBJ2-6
CASRKSQTLNSGANVLTF
TGTGCCAGCCGGAAGTCCCAGACCCTCAACTCTGGGGCCAACGTCCTGACTTTC
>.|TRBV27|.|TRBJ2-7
CASSLLRPVSYEQYF
TGTGCCAGCAGTTTACTCCGGCCGGTCTCCTACGAGCAGTACTTC
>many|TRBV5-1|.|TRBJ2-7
CASSVGGPWTLQYF
TGCGCCAGCAGCGTCGGGGGCCCCTGGACTTTACAGTACTTC
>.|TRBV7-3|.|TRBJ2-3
CASSLAGRGTQYF
TGTGCCAGCAGCTTGGCGGGGCGGGGTACGCAGTATTTT
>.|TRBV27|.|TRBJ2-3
CASSLYGRSGADTQYF
TGTGCCAGCAGTTTATATGGTCGGTCAGGGGCAGATACGCAGTATTTT
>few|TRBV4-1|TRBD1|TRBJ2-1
CASSQEGQGDNEQFF
TGCGCCAGCAGCCAAGAAGGACAGGGGGACAATGAGCAGTTCTTC
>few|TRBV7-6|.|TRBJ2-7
CASSEMTGYEQYF
TGTGCCAGCAGCGAAATGACCGGCTACGAGCAGTACTTC
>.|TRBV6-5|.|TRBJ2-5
CASSYSYDWVEETQYF
TGTGCCAGCAGTTACTCCTACGACTGGGTGGAAGAGACCCAGTACTTC
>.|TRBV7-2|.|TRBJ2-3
CASSFRGLRGPTDTQYF
TGTGCCAGCAGCTTCCGAGGGCTGCGGGGGCCCACAGATACGCAGTATTTT
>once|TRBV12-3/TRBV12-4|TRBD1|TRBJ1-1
CASREGAPTEAFF
TGTGCCAGCAGGGAGGGGGCGCCCACTGAAGCTTTCTTT
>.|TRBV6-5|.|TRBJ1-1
CASSYSSQAGLDTEAFF
TGTGCCAGCAGTTACTCGAGCCAGGCGGGCCTGGACACTGAAGCTTTCTTT
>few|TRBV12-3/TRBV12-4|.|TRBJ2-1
CASTHGDRSSYNEQFF
TGTGCCAGCACCCATGGAGACAGAAGCTCCTACAATGAGCAGTTCTTC
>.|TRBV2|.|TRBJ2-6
CASSEAGSGANVLTF
TGTGCCAGCAGTGAAGCGGGCTCTGGGGCCAACGTCCTGACTTTC
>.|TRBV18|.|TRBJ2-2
CASSSSSGELFF
TGTGCCAGCTCATCCAGTTCCGGGGAGCTGTTTTTT
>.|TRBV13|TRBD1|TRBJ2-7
CASSSGQLYEQYF
TGTGCCAGCAGCTCGGGACAGCTTTACGAGCAGTACTTC
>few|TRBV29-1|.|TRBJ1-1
CSVEPRQATNTEAFF
TGCAGCGTTGAGCCTCGACAGGCCACGAACACTGAAGCTTTCTTT
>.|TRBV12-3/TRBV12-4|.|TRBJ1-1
CASFKGAYLTMNTEAFF
TGTGCCAGCTTTAAAGGGGCCTACCTAACCATGAACACTGAAGCTTTCTTT
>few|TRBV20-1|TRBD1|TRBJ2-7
CSATGRPGTGYEQYF
TGCAGTGCTACTGGTCGTCCCGGGACAGGGTACGAGCAGTACTTC
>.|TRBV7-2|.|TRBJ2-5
CASSRTGVMETQYF
TGTGCCAGCAGCCGGACGGGGGTTATGGAGACCCAGTACTTC
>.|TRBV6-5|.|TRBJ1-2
CASSYSPHRGNYGYTF
TGTGCCAGCAGTTACTCTCCACACCGGGGCAACTATGGCTACACCTTC